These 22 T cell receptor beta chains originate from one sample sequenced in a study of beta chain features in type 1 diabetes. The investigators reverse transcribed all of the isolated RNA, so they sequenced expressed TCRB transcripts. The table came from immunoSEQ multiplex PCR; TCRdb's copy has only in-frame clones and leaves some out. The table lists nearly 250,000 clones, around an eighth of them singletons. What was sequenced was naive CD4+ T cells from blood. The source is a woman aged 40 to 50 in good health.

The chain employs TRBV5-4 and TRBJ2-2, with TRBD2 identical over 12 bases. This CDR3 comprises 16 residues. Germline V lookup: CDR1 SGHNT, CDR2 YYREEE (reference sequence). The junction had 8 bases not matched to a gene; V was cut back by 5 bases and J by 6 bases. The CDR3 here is CASRDTSGGRAGELFF. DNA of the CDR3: TGTGCCAGCAGAGATACTAGCGGGGGGAGGGCCGGGGAGCTGTTTTTT.

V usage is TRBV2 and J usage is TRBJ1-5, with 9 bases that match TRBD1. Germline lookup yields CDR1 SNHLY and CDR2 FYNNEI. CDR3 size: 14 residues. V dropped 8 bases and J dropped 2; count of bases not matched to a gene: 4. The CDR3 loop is CASGRTGGNQPQHF. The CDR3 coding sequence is TGTGCCAGCGGGAGGACAGGGGGCAATCAGCCCCAGCATTTT.

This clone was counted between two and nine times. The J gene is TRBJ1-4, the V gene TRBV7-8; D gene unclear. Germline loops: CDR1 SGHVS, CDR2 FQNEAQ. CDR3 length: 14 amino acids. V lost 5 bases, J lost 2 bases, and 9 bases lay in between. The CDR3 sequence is CASSPSWTNEKLFF. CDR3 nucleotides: TGTGCCAGCAGCCCGAGTTGGACTAATGAAAAACTGTTTTTT.

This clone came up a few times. CDR3 amino acids: CASLYGYTF. CDR3 DNA: TGTGCCAGCCTCTATGGCTACACCTTC. This sequence joins TRBV9 and TRBJ1-2, with D hard to call. Trimming left V 7 bases short and J 4 bases short, with 2 bases between. From germline, CDR1 is SGDLS and CDR2 YYNGEE. The CDR3 spans 9 residues.

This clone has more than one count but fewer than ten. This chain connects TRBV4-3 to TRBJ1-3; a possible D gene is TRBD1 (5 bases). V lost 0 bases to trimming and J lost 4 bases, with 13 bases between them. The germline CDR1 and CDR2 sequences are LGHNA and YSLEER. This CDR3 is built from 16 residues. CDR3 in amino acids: CASSQDEGVPGNTIYF. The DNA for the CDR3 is TGCGCCAGCAGCCAAGATGAAGGGGTCCCCGGAAACACCATATATTTT.

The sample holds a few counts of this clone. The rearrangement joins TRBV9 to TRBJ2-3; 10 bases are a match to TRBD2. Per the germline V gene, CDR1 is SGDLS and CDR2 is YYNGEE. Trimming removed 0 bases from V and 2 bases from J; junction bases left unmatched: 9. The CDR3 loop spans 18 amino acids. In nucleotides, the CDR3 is TGTGCCAGCAGCGTAGTGGCTAGCGGGGGCCTTTCCACAGATACGCAGTATTTT. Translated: CASSVVASGGLSTDTQYF.

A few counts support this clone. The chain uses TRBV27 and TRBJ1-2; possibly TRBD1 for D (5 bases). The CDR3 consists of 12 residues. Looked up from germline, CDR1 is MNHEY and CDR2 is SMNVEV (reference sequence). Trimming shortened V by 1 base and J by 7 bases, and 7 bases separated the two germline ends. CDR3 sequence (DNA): TGTGCCAGCAGTTTATTAGGGGCTGGCTACACCTTC. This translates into CASSLLGAGYTF.

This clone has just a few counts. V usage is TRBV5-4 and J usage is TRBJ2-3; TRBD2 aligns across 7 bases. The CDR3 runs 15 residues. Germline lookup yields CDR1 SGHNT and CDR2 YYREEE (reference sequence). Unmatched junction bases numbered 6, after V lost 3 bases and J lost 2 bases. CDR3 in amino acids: CASSSAGPHTDTQYF. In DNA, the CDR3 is TGTGCCAGCAGCTCAGCGGGACCTCACACAGATACGCAGTATTTT.

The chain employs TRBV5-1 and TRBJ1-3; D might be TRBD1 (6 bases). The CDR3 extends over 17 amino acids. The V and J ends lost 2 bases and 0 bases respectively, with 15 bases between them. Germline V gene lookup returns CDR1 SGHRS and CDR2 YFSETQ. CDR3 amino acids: CASSLPTTGSSGNTIYF. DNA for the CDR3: TGCGCCAGCAGCTTACCGACCACAGGGTCCTCTGGAAACACCATATATTTT.

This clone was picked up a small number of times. The CDR3 protein is CATSGRTGALSGTEAFF. In DNA, the CDR3 is TGTGCCACCAGCGGTAGGACAGGCGCCCTATCAGGCACTGAAGCTTTCTTT. The chain carries TRBV15 and TRBJ1-1; 7 bases are a match to TRBD1. There are 17 residues in the CDR3. Germline trimming cut 5 bases from V and 4 bases from J; bases unmatched to any gene: 16. Germline V gene sequence: CDR1 LNHNV, CDR2 YYDKDF (reference sequence).

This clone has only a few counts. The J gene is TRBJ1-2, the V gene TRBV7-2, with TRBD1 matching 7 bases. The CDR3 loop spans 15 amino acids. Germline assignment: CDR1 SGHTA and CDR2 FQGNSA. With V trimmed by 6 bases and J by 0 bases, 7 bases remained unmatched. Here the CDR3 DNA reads TGTGCCAGCAGTATAGGGGGCAGGACTAACTATGGCTACACCTTC. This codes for CASSIGGRTNYGYTF.

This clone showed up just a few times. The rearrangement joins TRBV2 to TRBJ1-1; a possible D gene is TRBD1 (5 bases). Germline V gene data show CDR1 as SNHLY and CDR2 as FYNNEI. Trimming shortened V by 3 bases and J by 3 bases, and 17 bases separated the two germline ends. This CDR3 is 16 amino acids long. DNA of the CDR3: TGTGCCAGCAGTGACCTGGGGGGACTCGGGGACACTGAAGCTTTCTTT. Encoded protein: CASSDLGGLGDTEAFF.

The CDR3 reads CASSPGQVNTEAFF. The CDR3 nucleotides read TGTGCCAGCAGTCCCGGACAGGTGAACACTGAAGCTTTCTTT. The J gene is TRBJ1-1, the V gene TRBV6-6, with 7 bases identical to TRBD1. There are 14 residues in the CDR3. V lost 5 bases, J lost 0 bases, and 3 bases stayed unmatched. Germline CDR1 is MNHNY and CDR2 is SVGAGI (reference sequence).

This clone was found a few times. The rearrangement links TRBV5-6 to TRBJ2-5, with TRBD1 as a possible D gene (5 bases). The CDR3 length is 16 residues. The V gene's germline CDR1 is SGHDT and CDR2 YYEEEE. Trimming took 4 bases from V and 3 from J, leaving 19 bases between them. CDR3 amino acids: CASSGITGLEKETQYF. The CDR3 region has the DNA TGTGCCAGCAGCGGAATTACAGGTCTGGAAAAAGAGACCCAGTACTTC.

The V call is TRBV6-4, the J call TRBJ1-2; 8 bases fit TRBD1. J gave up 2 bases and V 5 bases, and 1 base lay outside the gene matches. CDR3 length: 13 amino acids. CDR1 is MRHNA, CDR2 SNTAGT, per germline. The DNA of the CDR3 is TGTGCCAGCAGTCGGGACAGGAACTATGGCTACACCTTC. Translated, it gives CASSRDRNYGYTF.

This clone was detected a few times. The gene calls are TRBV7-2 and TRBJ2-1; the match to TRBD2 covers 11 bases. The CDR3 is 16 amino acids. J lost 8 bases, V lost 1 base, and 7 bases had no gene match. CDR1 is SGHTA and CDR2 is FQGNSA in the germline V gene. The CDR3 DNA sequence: TGTGCCAGCAGCTTAGTGGGACTAGCGGTCGTAGATGAGCAGTTCTTC. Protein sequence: CASSLVGLAVVDEQFF.

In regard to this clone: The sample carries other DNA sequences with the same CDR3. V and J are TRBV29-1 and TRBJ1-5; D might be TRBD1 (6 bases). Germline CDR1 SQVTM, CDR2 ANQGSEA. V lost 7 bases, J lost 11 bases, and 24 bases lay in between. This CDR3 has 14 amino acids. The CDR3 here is CSATVAGAERAQHF. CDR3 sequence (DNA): TGCAGCGCCACGGTAGCAGGGGCTGAAAGGGCCCAGCATTTT.

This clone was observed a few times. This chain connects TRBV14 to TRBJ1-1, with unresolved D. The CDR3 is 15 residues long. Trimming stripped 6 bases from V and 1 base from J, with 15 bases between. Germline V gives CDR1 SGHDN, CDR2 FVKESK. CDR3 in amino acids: CASRREVLPNTEAFF. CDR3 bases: TGTGCCAGCAGACGGGAGGTTCTTCCGAACACTGAAGCTTTCTTT.

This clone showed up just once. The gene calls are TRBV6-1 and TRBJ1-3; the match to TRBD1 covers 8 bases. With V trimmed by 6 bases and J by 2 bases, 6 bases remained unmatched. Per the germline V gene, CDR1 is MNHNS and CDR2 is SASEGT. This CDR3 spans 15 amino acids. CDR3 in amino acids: CASRSWTGTGNTIYF. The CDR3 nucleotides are TGTGCCAGCAGGTCCTGGACAGGGACTGGAAACACCATATATTTT.

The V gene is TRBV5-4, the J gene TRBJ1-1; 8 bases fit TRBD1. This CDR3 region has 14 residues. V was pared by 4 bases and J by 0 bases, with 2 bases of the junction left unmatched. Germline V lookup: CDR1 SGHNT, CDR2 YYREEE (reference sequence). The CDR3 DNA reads TGTGCCAGCAGCAAGACAGGGGTGAACACTGAAGCTTTCTTT. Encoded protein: CASSKTGVNTEAFF.

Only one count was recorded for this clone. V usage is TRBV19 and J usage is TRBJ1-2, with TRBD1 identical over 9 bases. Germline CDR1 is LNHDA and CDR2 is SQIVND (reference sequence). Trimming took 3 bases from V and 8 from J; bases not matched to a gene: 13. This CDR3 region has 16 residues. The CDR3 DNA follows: TGTGCCAGTAGTATTGGGGCCGACAGGGGGGGACGAGGCTACACCTTC. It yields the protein CASSIGADRGGRGYTF.

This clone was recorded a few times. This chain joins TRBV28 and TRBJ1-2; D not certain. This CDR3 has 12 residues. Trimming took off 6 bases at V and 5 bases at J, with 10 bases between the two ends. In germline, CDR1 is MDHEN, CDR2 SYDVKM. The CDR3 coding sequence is TGTGCCAGCAGCCAAGACTATTATGGCTACACCTTC. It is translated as CASSQDYYGYTF.